The 21 T cell receptor beta chains in this list originate from one sample, sequenced in a study of spatial heterogeneity in lung cancer (dated by TCRdb to between 2019 and 2020). What the work shows at the level of the full study, not this receptor alone: The tumor nonsynonymous mutation count correlated with the number of expanded intratumoral alpha and beta TCRs.

Explained via the paper, the time point label denotes: sample taken at primary tumor resection. No antigen has been identified for these receptors. Receptor libraries were prepared by 5' RACE. Data came from a NextSeq 500. TCRdb reworked the public reads: Q25 trimming with fastp, MiXCR clone assembly, productive beta chains retained. Each record represents a unique CDR3 protein, reported with the most common genes and DNA among its rows. The sample data list 17,000 or so distinct CDR3 sequences, and 6.2% of these were observed just once. The leading ten clones occupy 6.8% of the sample. Sequencing was performed on lung tumor tissue, taken at surgery. Receptor source: a male donor with early-stage non-small cell lung cancer.

Many counts were recorded for this clonotype. Because the library targeted alpha chains, this beta chain is an off-target read whose size means little. The gene calls are TRBV28 and TRBJ2-5, with D hard to call. V lost 5 bases, J lost 7 bases, and 14 bases lay in between. CDR3 length: 13 residues. Looked up from germline, CDR1 is MDHEN and CDR2 is SYDVKM. CDR3 DNA: TGTGCCAGCAGTACCACTCCCCTCCGGACCCAGTACTTC. Its protein is CASSTTPLRTQYF. The whole variable domain, remainder taken from reference TRBV28 and TRBJ2-5, is DVKVTQSSRYLVKRTGEKVFLECVQDMDHENMFWYRQDPGLGLRLIYFSYDVKMKEKGDIPEGYSVSREKKERFSLILESASTNQTSMYLCASSTTPLRTQYFGPGTRLLVL.

This clonotype was detected ten times or more. Within a library made for alpha chains, this beta chain is off target, and its count is uninformative. The J gene is TRBJ2-7, the V gene TRBV5-1, with TRBD1 matching over 7 bases. Germline values: CDR1 SGHRS, CDR2 YFSETQ. J gave up 5 bases and V 4 bases, and 12 bases lay outside the gene matches. CDR3 length: 15 residues. The CDR3 sequence is CASSPRRDSVDEQYF. The DNA of the CDR3 is TGCGCCAGCAGCCCGCGCCGGGACAGTGTGGACGAGCAGTACTTC.

This clonotype has a handful of counts. This beta chain is a stray read from a library made for alpha chains; its abundance is not meaningful. The chain combines TRBV3-1 with TRBJ2-1; D is perhaps TRBD2 (5 bases). The germline CDR1 and CDR2 sequences are LGHDT and YNNKEL (reference sequence). The ends were cut back, 0 bases at V and 6 bases at J, with 12 bases in the middle. This CDR3 region has 15 residues. CDR3 DNA sequence: TGTGCCAGCAGCCAAGATCTCCTAGCTCGCAATGAGCAGTTCTTC. It yields the protein CASSQDLLARNEQFF.

This clonotype was seen more than once but under ten times. This beta chain is a stray read from a library made for alpha chains; its abundance is not meaningful. The chain employs TRBV6-2 or TRBV6-3 and TRBJ2-2; TRBD2 matches 12 bases. The CDR3 spans 15 residues. Germline CDR1 reads MNHEY; CDR2 reads SVGEGT. With V trimmed by 6 bases and J by 7 bases, 6 bases remained unmatched. The CDR3 DNA reads TGTGCCAGCAGCCGACTAGCGGGAGCCATCGGGGAGCTGTTTTTT. Amino acid sequence: CASSRLAGAIGELFF.

This clonotype counts as medium-sized. This beta chain is a stray read from a library made for alpha chains; its abundance is not meaningful. The chain joins TRBV20-1 to TRBJ2-5; TRBD2 matches 12 bases. J gave up 5 bases and V 4 bases, and 5 bases lay outside the gene matches. Per germline, CDR1 DFQATT and CDR2 SNEGSKA (reference sequence). The CDR3 consists of 14 residues. CDR3: CSATGTSGLETQYF. The CDR3 region has the DNA TGCAGTGCTACCGGGACTAGCGGGTTGGAGACCCAGTACTTC.

In its sample, this clonotype was seen many times. The library was designed around alpha chains, so this beta chain is a stray read whose abundance carries little weight. The chain recombines TRBV20-1 with TRBJ2-7; TRBD1 matches at 11 bases. Per the germline V gene, CDR1 is DFQATT and CDR2 is SNEGSKA (reference sequence). V lost 0 bases, J lost 2 bases, and 3 bases stayed unmatched. There are 15 residues in the CDR3. The CDR3 loop is CSARDRDRGTYEQYF. The CDR3 nucleotides are TGCAGTGCTAGAGACCGGGACAGGGGGACCTACGAGCAGTACTTC.

This clonotype was seen at least ten times. A library prepared for alpha chains yielded this beta chain as an off-target read; its size is of little meaning. The rearrangement links TRBV28 to TRBJ2-7, with D tentatively TRBD1 or TRBD2 (5 bases each). Germline V gives CDR1 MDHEN, CDR2 SYDVKM. CDR3 length: 15 residues. V was clipped by 5 bases and J by 7 bases, with 21 bases between them. Written as DNA, the CDR3 is TGTGCCAGCAGTCCCCCGGGGAATGGGGCGGAAGAGCAGTACTTC. Its translation is CASSPPGNGAEEQYF.

This clonotype was detected many times. This beta chain turned up in a library designed for alpha chains; as an off-target read, its abundance says little. This rearrangement joins TRBV5-1 to TRBJ1-4; D is uncertain. Germline CDR1 SGHRS, CDR2 YFSETQ. This CDR3 is built from 13 residues. The ends were cut back, 5 bases at V and 4 bases at J, with 9 bases in the middle. This CDR3 reads CASSVEINEKLFF. The CDR3 region has the DNA TGCGCCAGCAGTGTCGAGATTAATGAAAAACTGTTTTTT. Full variable domain (missing parts from reference TRBV5-1 and TRBJ1-4): KAGVTQTPRYLIKTRGQQVTLSCSPISGHRSVSWYQQTPGQGLQFLFEYFSETQRNKGNFPGRFSGRQFSNSRSEMNVSTLELGDSALYLCASSVEINEKLFFGSGTQLSVL.

Ten or more counts support this clonotype. The library was built for alpha chains, so this beta chain is an off-target read and its size means little. The gene calls are TRBV14 and TRBJ2-3; 8 bases are a match to TRBD2. Trimming cost V 1 base and J 6 bases; bases outside gene matches: 9. Germline values: CDR1 SGHDN, CDR2 FVKESK. This CDR3 comprises 16 residues. The CDR3 bases are TGTGCCAGCAGCCAAGGGATAGGGACTAGTATGGATACGCAGTATTTT. Translated, it gives CASSQGIGTSMDTQYF.

This clonotype was seen repeatedly, ten times or more. This beta chain turned up in a library designed for alpha chains; as an off-target read, its abundance says little. The gene calls are TRBV19 and TRBJ2-7; D ambiguous. CDR1 and CDR2 from the germline V gene are LNHDA and SQIVND (reference sequence). Trimming removed 5 bases from V and 2 bases from J, with 7 bases in between. The CDR3 has 12 residues. The CDR3 DNA reads TGTGCCAGTAGTCGCGGCCCCTACGAGCAGTACTTC. Translated, it gives CASSRGPYEQYF.

This clonotype appeared many times. This beta chain lies outside the target of a library built for alpha chains; its clone size means little. The J gene is TRBJ2-7, the V gene TRBV5-1; 8 nucleotides agree with TRBD1. The trim removed 0 bases at V and 4 bases at J, leaving 3 bases unmatched. This CDR3 has 14 residues. Germline V CDR1 and CDR2: SGHRS, YFSETQ. The CDR3 DNA follows: TGCGCCAGCAGCTTGGGGACAGGGTTTTACGAGCAGTACTTC. Its protein product is CASSLGTGFYEQYF.

This clonotype was detected ten times or more. This beta chain is an off-target read within a library intended for alpha chains, so its frequency means little. The chain joins TRBV7-8 to TRBJ2-7; 7 nucleotides line up with TRBD1. The CDR3 is made up of 14 amino acids. Germline V CDR1 and CDR2: SGHVS, FQNEAQ. Trimming cost V 2 bases and J 0 bases; bases outside gene matches: 1. This CDR3 is CASSLRDSSYEQYF. The CDR3 DNA follows: TGTGCCAGCAGCTTAAGGGACAGCTCCTACGAGCAGTACTTC.

This clonotype was seen at least ten times. Since the library was made to target alpha chains, this beta chain is a stray read and its abundance is not meaningful. The rearrangement uses TRBV29-1 and TRBJ1-1; unclear D gene. The CDR3 contains 14 residues. CDR1 and CDR2 from the germline V gene are SQVTM and ANQGSEA. V dropped 0 bases and J dropped 1 base, with 9 bases sitting between them. Written as DNA, the CDR3 is TGCAGCGTTGAAGATTGGCAGCCGAACACTGAAGCTTTCTTT. Residues: CSVEDWQPNTEAFF. The variable domain in full, completed from reference TRBV29-1 and TRBJ1-1, reads SAVISQKPSRDICQRGTSLTIQCQVDSQVTMMFWYRQQPGQSLTLIATANQGSEATYESGFVIDKFPISRPNLTFSTLTVSNMSPEDSSIYLCSVEDWQPNTEAFFGQGTRLTVV.

This clonotype was counted many times. This beta chain was picked up by a library intended for alpha chains and is off target, so its count carries little meaning. The V gene is TRBV12-3 or TRBV12-4, the J gene TRBJ1-5; no clear D gene. Trimming removed 3 bases from V and 4 bases from J, with 7 bases in between. The CDR3 has 13 amino acids. DNA of the CDR3: TGTGCCAGCAGTTTGACCGCAAATCAGCCCCAGCATTTT. It codes for CASSLTANQPQHF.

This clonotype was recorded at least ten times. This beta chain is an off-target read within a library intended for alpha chains, so its frequency means little. The V gene is TRBV27, the J gene TRBJ2-7; 10 nucleotides align to TRBD2. This CDR3 comprises 15 residues. CDR1 is MNHEY and CDR2 is SMNVEV in the germline V gene (reference sequence). Losses at the gene ends were 5 bases for V and 5 bases for J; bases not matched to a gene: 9. The CDR3 region is CASSPPGLAFHEQYF. CDR3 DNA sequence: TGTGCCAGCAGTCCCCCGGGACTAGCGTTTCACGAGCAGTACTTC.

In its sample, this clonotype was seen many times. The library was prepared for alpha chains; this beta chain is a stray read, so its frequency means little. V and J are TRBV24-1 and TRBJ2-1; 7 bases fit TRBD2. Germline CDR1 KGHDR, CDR2 SFDVKD. This CDR3 has 15 residues. Trimming at V came to 6 bases and at J to 4 bases, leaving 8 bases not matched to a gene. DNA of the CDR3: TGTGCCACCAGTCTGGGCGGGAGTTTTTACAATGAGCAGTTCTTC. Protein product: CATSLGGSFYNEQFF.

This clonotype was found many times. This beta chain is off target for a library built for alpha chains, so its abundance means little. The chain joins TRBV20-1 to TRBJ1-3; TRBD1 matches at 10 bases. This CDR3 has 13 residues. The germline gives CDR1 DFQATT, CDR2 SNEGSKA (reference sequence). V dropped 6 bases and J dropped 4; count of bases not matched to a gene: 3. The CDR3 is CSARTGGGNTIYF. The CDR3 nucleotides are TGCAGTGCCAGGACAGGGGGAGGAAACACCATATATTTT.

In regard to this clonotype: This beta chain appears as a stray read in a library generated for alpha chains; its size is not informative. V usage is TRBV6-6 and J usage is TRBJ2-1, with TRBD1 identical over 9 bases. CDR1 MNHNY and CDR2 SVGAGI come from the germline V gene (reference sequence). V lost 6 bases and J lost 8; bases outside the gene matches: 11. The CDR3 sequence is 15 residues long. This CDR3 is CASRDVGTGNDEQFF. DNA for the CDR3: TGTGCCAGCAGAGACGTGGGGACAGGGAACGATGAGCAGTTCTTC.

This clonotype came up many times. With the library built for alpha chains, this beta chain is off target and its frequency is not meaningful. The chain is built from TRBV12-3 or TRBV12-4 and TRBJ2-2, with TRBD2 matching 8 bases. V lost 2 bases and J lost 6; bases outside the gene matches: 5. CDR3 size: 15 residues. The chain's CDR3 is CASSLYSGMSGELFF. The DNA of the CDR3 is TGTGCCAGCAGTTTATATAGCGGGATGTCCGGGGAGCTGTTTTTT.

This clonotype was seen repeatedly, ten times or more. This beta chain came through as a stray read in a library set up for alpha chains, and its size says little. The chain is built from TRBV27 and TRBJ2-1; TRBD2 agrees at 10 bases. Losses at the gene ends were 3 bases for V and 8 bases for J; bases not matched to a gene: 4. The length of the CDR3 is 14 residues. Germline V gene sequence: CDR1 MNHEY, CDR2 SMNVEV (reference sequence). The CDR3 DNA reads TGTGCCAGCAGTTTGCTAGCGGGAGTCCATGAGCAGTTCTTC. As protein: CASSLLAGVHEQFF.

This clonotype was counted at least ten times. This beta chain appears as a stray read in a library generated for alpha chains; its size is not informative. Here the CDR3 reads CSARPGTGLLGYTF. CDR3 DNA: TGCAGTGCTAGGCCAGGGACAGGGCTCCTGGGCTACACCTTC. This rearrangement joins TRBV20-1 to TRBJ1-2, with TRBD1 matching over 9 bases. Looked up from germline, CDR1 is DFQATT and CDR2 is SNEGSKA (reference sequence). The junction had 10 bases not matched to a gene; V was cut back by 3 bases and J by 8 bases. The CDR3 runs to 14 residues.